This paragraph covers one T cell receptor beta chain sequence. The data were taken from a study of blood T cell repertoires in COVID-19. The CDR3 sequence is 17 residues long. V was cut by 5 bases and J by 2 bases, with 18 bases left in between. Germline V lookup: CDR1 LGHDT, CDR2 YNNKEL (reference sequence). Sequencing was performed with immunoSEQ multiplex PCR; in TCRdb, only in-frame clones are kept and a portion is missing. In the table there are just under 350,000 clones, 88% of which are singletons. The sequenced material came from peripheral blood. This TCR was recovered from a woman aged 70-85 years with COVID-19, enrolled during active disease. This rearrangement joins TRBV3-1 (or the pseudogene TRBV3-2) to TRBJ1-4; D ambiguous. The CDR3 region has the DNA TGTGCCAGCAGCTCAAAATTTACGGGTCCCACTAATGAAAAACTGTTTTTT. Its protein product is CASSSKFTGPTNEKLFF.